The T cell receptor (beta chain) described here comes from a study of response to subunit inactivated influenza vaccine. In its sample, this clonotype was seen many times. The antigen is not known. Study outcomes and limitations: It was suggested by the authors that few new T cells are recruited by each seasonal influenza vaccination.

TCRdb analysed the RT-PCR reads with MiXCR anew, one entry per CDR3 protein. The repertoire has approximately 530,000 distinct CDR3 sequences, 6.5% to 8% of them found once; the top ten carry 13%. Germline CDR1 SNHLY, CDR2 FYNNEI. The V end lost 6 bases, the J end lost 6 bases, and 12 bases lay between the germline ends. The CDR3 totals 12 residues. This clonotype was obtained from a man between 50 and 75 years old who received an inactivated influenza vaccine. This specimen consisted of PBMCs from blood, obtained roughly 24 months after vaccination. V and J are TRBV2 and TRBJ2-7; D gene unclear. CDR3: CASRAGSSEQYF. The CDR3 DNA follows: TGTGCCAGCAGGGCAGGTTCGTCCGAGCAGTACTTC.